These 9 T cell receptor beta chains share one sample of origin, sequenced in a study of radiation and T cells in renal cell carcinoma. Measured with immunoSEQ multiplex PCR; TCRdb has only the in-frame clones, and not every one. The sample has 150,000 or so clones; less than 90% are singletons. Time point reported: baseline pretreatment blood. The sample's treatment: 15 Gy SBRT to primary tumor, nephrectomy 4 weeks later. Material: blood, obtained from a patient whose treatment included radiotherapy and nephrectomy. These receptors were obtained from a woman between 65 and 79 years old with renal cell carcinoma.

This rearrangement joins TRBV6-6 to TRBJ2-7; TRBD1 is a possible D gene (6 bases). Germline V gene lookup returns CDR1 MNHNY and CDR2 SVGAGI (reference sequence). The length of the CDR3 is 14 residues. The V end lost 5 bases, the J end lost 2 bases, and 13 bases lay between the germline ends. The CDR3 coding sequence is TGTGCCAGCAGTCCAGGGGACAAAACCTACGAGCAGTACTTC. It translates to CASSPGDKTYEQYF.

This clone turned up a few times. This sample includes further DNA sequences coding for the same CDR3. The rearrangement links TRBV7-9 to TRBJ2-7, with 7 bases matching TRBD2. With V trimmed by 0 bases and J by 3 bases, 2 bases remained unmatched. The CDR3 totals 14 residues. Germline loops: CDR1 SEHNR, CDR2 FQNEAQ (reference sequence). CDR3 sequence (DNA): TGTGCCAGCAGCTTAGCTGGCGGGGGCTACGAGCAGTACTTC. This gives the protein CASSLAGGGYEQYF.

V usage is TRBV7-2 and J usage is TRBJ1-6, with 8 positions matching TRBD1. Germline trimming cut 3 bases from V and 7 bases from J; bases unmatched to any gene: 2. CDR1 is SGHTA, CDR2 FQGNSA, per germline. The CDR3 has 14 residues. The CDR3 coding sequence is TGTGCCAGCAGCTTGACAGGGGAGAATTCACCCCTCCACTTT. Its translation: CASSLTGENSPLHF.

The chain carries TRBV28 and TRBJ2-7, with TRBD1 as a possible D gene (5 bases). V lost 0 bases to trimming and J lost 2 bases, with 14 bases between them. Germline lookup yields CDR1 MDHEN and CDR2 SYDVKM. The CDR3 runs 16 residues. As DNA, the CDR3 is TGTGCCAGCAGTTTATGGACCCCAGGGATACCCTACGAGCAGTACTTC. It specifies CASSLWTPGIPYEQYF. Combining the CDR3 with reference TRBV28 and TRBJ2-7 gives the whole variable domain DVKVTQSSRYLVKRTGEKVFLECVQDMDHENMFWYRQDPGLGLRLIYFSYDVKMKEKGDIPEGYSVSREKKERFSLILESASTNQTSMYLCASSLWTPGIPYEQYFGPGTRLTVT.

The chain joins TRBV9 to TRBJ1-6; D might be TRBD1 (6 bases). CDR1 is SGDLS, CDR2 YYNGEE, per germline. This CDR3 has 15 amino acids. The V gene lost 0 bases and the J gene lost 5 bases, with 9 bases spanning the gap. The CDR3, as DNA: TGTGCCAGCAGCGTAGATCCAGGGGATAATTCACCCCTCCACTTT. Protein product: CASSVDPGDNSPLHF.

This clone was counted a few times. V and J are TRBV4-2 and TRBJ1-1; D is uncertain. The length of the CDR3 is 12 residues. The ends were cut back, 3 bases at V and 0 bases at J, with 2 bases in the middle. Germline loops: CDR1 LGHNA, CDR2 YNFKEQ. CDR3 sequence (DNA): TGTGCCAGCAGCCACCTGAACACTGAAGCTTTCTTT. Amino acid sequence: CASSHLNTEAFF.

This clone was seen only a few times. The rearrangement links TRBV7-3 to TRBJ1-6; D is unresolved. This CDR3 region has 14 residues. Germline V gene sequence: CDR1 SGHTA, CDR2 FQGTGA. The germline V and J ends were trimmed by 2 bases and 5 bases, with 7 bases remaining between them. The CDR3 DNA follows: TGTGCCAGCAGCTTAGTTCGGGATAATTCACCCCTCCACTTT. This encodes CASSLVRDNSPLHF.

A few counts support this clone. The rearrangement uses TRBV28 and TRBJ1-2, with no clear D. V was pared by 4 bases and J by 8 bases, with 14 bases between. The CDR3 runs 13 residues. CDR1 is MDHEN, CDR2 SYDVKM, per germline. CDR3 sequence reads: CASSSYALSGYTF. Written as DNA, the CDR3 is TGTGCCAGCAGTTCTTACGCACTATCGGGCTACACCTTC.

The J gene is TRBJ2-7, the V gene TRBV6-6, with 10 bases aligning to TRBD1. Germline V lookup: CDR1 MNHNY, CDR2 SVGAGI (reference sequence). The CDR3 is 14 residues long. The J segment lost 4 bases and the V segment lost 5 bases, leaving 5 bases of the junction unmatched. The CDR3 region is CASSTDRGRYEQYF. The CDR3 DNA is TGTGCCAGCAGTACAGACAGGGGGCGATACGAGCAGTACTTC.